The 20 T cell receptor beta chains reported below all come from one sample, sequenced in a study of T cells after posttransplantation cyclophosphamide. Sampled 1 year posttransplant, controls received myeloablative marrow transplants, methotrexate and a calcineurin inhibitor. Using immunoSEQ multiplex PCR, the repertoire was profiled, and TCRdb retains in-frame clones only, with some absent. The top ten clones hold roughly a quarter of a sample with 9,500 to 10,000 clones, approximately 87% of them seen once. The source was PBMCs, collected after an allogeneic stem cell transplant with a calcineurin inhibitor and methotrexate. These TCRs come from a young adult male patient who received an allogeneic stem cell transplant from an unrelated donor, was CMV-positive, and had no GVHD. The graft donor may account for some of the T cells.

The gene calls are TRBV15 and TRBJ2-5, with 7 bases identical to TRBD1. The trim removed 0 bases at V and 5 bases at J, leaving 9 bases unmatched. This CDR3 is 16 amino acids long. Germline V gene lookup returns CDR1 LNHNV and CDR2 YYDKDF (reference sequence). CDR3 sequence: CATSRDPTTGSETQYF. The CDR3 coding sequence is TGTGCCACCAGCAGAGACCCCACGACAGGGTCGGAGACCCAGTACTTC.

This sequence joins TRBV25-1 and TRBJ2-1; 9 positions match TRBD2. The V segment lost 2 bases and the J segment 1 base; nucleotides outside the gene matches: 6. Germline CDR1 MGHDK, CDR2 SYGVNS. The CDR3 loop spans 17 amino acids. The CDR3 is CASSELGGRASYNEQFF. The CDR3 nucleotides read TGTGCCAGCAGTGAACTGGGCGGGAGGGCTTCCTACAATGAGCAGTTCTTC.

The rearrangement uses TRBV6-4 and TRBJ2-3; TRBD2 aligns across 9 bases. CDR3 size: 21 residues. The germline gives CDR1 MRHNA, CDR2 SNTAGT. Unmatched junction bases numbered 24, after V lost 0 bases and J lost 8 bases. Written as DNA, the CDR3 is TGTGCCAGCAGTGACTCGAGGGCTAGCGGGAACCTCCCTCTTATGTTAGGTACGCAGTATTTT. It codes for CASSDSRASGNLPLMLGTQYF.

The rearrangement uses TRBV9 and TRBJ2-4; 7 nucleotides align to TRBD2. The V segment lost 4 bases and the J segment 0 bases; nucleotides outside the gene matches: 16. The CDR3 spans 19 residues. Germline V CDR1 and CDR2: SGDLS, YYNGEE. CDR3 in DNA: TGTGCCAGCAGCCCAGAGAAGTGGGGAGGGAATCGAGCCAAAAACATTCAGTACTTC. Translated, it gives CASSPEKWGGNRAKNIQYF.

In DNA form, the CDR3 reads TGCGCCAGCGGGGGGGCCGGAGGAGATACGCAGTATTTT. This gives the protein CASGGAGGDTQYF. This sequence joins TRBV5-1 and TRBJ2-3, with a possible D match to TRBD2 (7 bases). The CDR3 contains 13 residues. V was trimmed by 7 bases and J by 5 bases, leaving 14 bases between them. Germline loops: CDR1 SGHRS, CDR2 YFSETQ. Together with reference TRBV5-1 and TRBJ2-3, the CDR3 gives the full variable domain: KAGVTQTPRYLIKTRGQQVTLSCSPISGHRSVSWYQQTPGQGLQFLFEYFSETQRNKGNFPGRFSGRQFSNSRSEMNVSTLELGDSALYLCASGGAGGDTQYFGPGTRLTVL.

The gene calls are TRBV29-1 and TRBJ1-2; 7 bases map to TRBD1. Germline V CDR1 and CDR2: SQVTM, ANQGSEA. The CDR3 length is 14 residues. V dropped 4 bases and J dropped 0; count of bases not matched to a gene: 5. The CDR3 spells CSVGAGGANYGYTF. As DNA, the CDR3 is TGCAGCGTTGGCGCAGGGGGTGCTAACTATGGCTACACCTTC.

This chain uses TRBV6-5 with TRBJ2-7, with 8 bases aligning to TRBD1. The CDR3 loop spans 13 amino acids. Germline assignment: CDR1 MNHEY and CDR2 SVGAGI. V lost 11 bases and J lost 1; bases outside the gene matches: 7. CDR3 DNA: TGTGCCGCTACCGGGACAGGATCCTACGAGCAGTACTTC. Translation: CAATGTGSYEQYF.

This rearrangement joins TRBV14 to TRBJ2-4; TRBD2 matches 7 bases. Germline V gene sequence: CDR1 SGHDN, CDR2 FVKESK. There are 16 residues in the CDR3. With 6 bases clipped from V and 3 bases from J, the junction kept 11 bases outside the gene matches. The CDR3 loop is CASSQRAGKVKNIQYF. DNA for the CDR3: TGTGCCAGCAGTCAGAGAGCGGGAAAGGTCAAAAACATTCAGTACTTC. The variable domain in full, with the rest retrieved from reference TRBV14 and TRBJ2-4, is EAGVTQFPSHSVIEKGQTVTLRCDPISGHDNLYWYRRVMGKEIKFLLHFVKESKQDESGMPNNRFLAERTGGTYSTLKVQPAELEDSGVYFCASSQRAGKVKNIQYFGAGTRLSVL.

The chain has TRBV28 and TRBJ1-5; 7 nucleotides line up with TRBD1. Losses at the gene ends were 5 bases for V and 1 base for J; bases not matched to a gene: 5. CDR1 MDHEN and CDR2 SYDVKM come from the germline V gene. The CDR3 contains 15 residues. CDR3 nucleotides: TGTGCCAGCAGTCACGACAGGGAGAGCAATCAGCCCCAGCATTTT. This sequence encodes CASSHDRESNQPQHF.

V gene TRBV6-5 combines with J gene TRBJ1-3, with D hard to call. The germline V and J ends were trimmed by 4 bases and 4 bases, with 14 bases remaining between them. This CDR3 has 15 amino acids. Germline V gene sequence: CDR1 MNHEY, CDR2 SVGAGI. CDR3 in DNA: TGTGCCAGCAGTTCGTTATCCTTGTTGGGAAACACCATATATTTT. Protein: CASSSLSLLGNTIYF.

The J gene is TRBJ2-3, the V gene TRBV7-6; D not certain. CDR3 length: 15 amino acids. CDR1 and CDR2 from the germline V gene are SGHVS and FNYEAQ. The V end lost 0 bases, the J end lost 2 bases, and 9 bases lay between the germline ends. The CDR3 nucleotides are TGTGCCAGCAGCTTAGCGGCTGGCTTCACAGATACGCAGTATTTT. The encoded protein is CASSLAAGFTDTQYF. The full variable domain, with the rest looked up from reference TRBV7-6 and TRBJ2-3, is GAGVSQSPRYKVTKRGQDVALRCDPISGHVSLYWYRQALGQGPEFLTYFNYEAQQDKSGLPNDRFSAERPEGSISTLTIQRTEQRDSAMYRCASSLAAGFTDTQYFGPGTRLTVL.

This clone is a singleton in its sample. The V gene is TRBV5-1, the J gene TRBJ1-3; weak D call: TRBD1 (5 bases). Per germline, CDR1 SGHRS and CDR2 YFSETQ. This CDR3 is 14 amino acids long. V was clipped by 4 bases and J by 2 bases, with 10 bases between them. CDR3 nucleotide sequence: TGCGCCAGCAGCCAGACAGCCGCTGGAAACACCATATATTTT. It is translated as CASSQTAAGNTIYF.

The V and J genes are TRBV2 and TRBJ1-5; 7 bases align to TRBD1. V lost 6 bases and J lost 1; bases outside the gene matches: 9. This CDR3 spans 16 amino acids. Germline V gene sequence: CDR1 SNHLY, CDR2 FYNNEI. The CDR3 region has the DNA TGTGCCAGCAGGGACAGGTTGGTTCACAGCAATCAGCCCCAGCATTTT. Protein sequence: CASRDRLVHSNQPQHF.

V usage is TRBV28 and J usage is TRBJ2-4, with D maybe TRBD1 (7 bases). Germline CDR1 MDHEN, CDR2 SYDVKM. V lost 9 bases and J 10 bases, leaving 19 bases between the germline ends. The CDR3 has 13 amino acids. The CDR3 coding sequence is TGTGCCAGTAGATCGGGGCAGGGGGGAATTCAGTACTTC. Its protein is CASRSGQGGIQYF.

This clone was counted only a few times. J is TRBJ2-7 and V is TRBV13; TRBD1 matches at 7 bases. V lost 3 bases, J lost 6 bases, and 11 bases stayed unmatched. The CDR3 has 15 residues. Germline-derived CDR1 and CDR2 are PRHDT and FYEKMQ (reference sequence). CDR3 coding DNA: TGTGCCAGCAGCTTCGGAAAAGGGACAGTGAGCGAGCAGTACGTC. Translated: CASSFGKGTVSEQYV.

This clone has just a few counts. DNA of the CDR3: TGTGCCAGCAGCTTCGCCCAGGGGCGGGAGTACTACGAGCAGTACTTC. This codes for CASSFAQGREYYEQYF. The V gene is TRBV7-8, the J gene TRBJ2-7; TRBD2 might be the D (7 bases). This CDR3 region has 16 residues. Trimming shortened V by 3 bases and J by 3 bases, and 18 bases separated the two germline ends. Germline assignment: CDR1 SGHVS and CDR2 FQNEAQ.

J is TRBJ2-1 and V is TRBV19; tentative D call: TRBD2 (5 bases). The CDR3 extends over 14 amino acids. Germline CDR1 is LNHDA and CDR2 is SQIVND (reference sequence). Trimming pared 1 base from V and 3 bases from J, leaving 7 bases between. The CDR3 sequence: CASSIGAGYNEQFF. The CDR3 nucleotides read TGTGCCAGTAGTATAGGGGCGGGCTACAATGAGCAGTTCTTC.

The chain joins TRBV7-9 to TRBJ1-5; a possible D gene is TRBD1 (6 bases). CDR1 and CDR2 (germline): SEHNR, FQNEAQ (reference sequence). There are 15 residues in the CDR3. V was pared by 7 bases and J by 5 bases, with 18 bases between. Here the CDR3 DNA reads TGTGCCAGCACCCTTAGTGAGTCAGGGGATCAGCCCCAGCATTTT. Its protein product is CASTLSESGDQPQHF.

The genes are TRBV4-1 and TRBJ2-2; D gene unclear. Germline-derived CDR1 and CDR2 are MGHRA and YSYEKL. The length of the CDR3 is 14 residues. The V and J ends lost 2 bases and 3 bases respectively, with 7 bases between them. CDR3 in amino acids: CASSQIIDTGELFF. The CDR3 DNA reads TGCGCCAGCAGCCAAATTATAGACACCGGGGAGCTGTTTTTT.

This clone was observed a few times. The V and J genes are TRBV9 and TRBJ2-3; TRBD1 matches at 10 bases. The CDR3 spans 18 residues. Unmatched junction bases numbered 16, after V lost 3 bases and J lost 6 bases. The germline CDR1 and CDR2 sequences are SGDLS and YYNGEE. The CDR3, as DNA: TGTGCCAGCAGCGCACCGGGACAGGGGACGTCCGTCGGGGATACGCAGTATTTT. This translates into CASSAPGQGTSVGDTQYF. Supplemented by reference TRBV9 and TRBJ2-3, the full variable domain reads DSGVTQTPKHLITATGQRVTLRCSPRSGDLSVYWYQQSLDQGLQFLIQYYNGEERAKGNILERFSAQQFPDLHSELNLSSLELGDSALYFCASSAPGQGTSVGDTQYFGPGTRLTVL.